Presented here are 6 T cell receptor beta chains from one specimen sequenced in a study of blood T cell repertoires in COVID-19. Assay: immunoSEQ multiplex PCR; the TCRdb copy retains only in-frame clones and omits some. The sample has about 300,000 clones, 89% seen once; the top ten hold under 7.5%. Sequencing used peripheral blood. These TCRs come from a man aged 18 to 30 who had recovered from COVID-19.

Comment on this clone: The same CDR3 also results from other DNA sequences found in this sample. CDR3 nucleotides: TGTGCCAGCAGCTTCGGACAGGGAACAGATACGCAGTATTTT. Encoded protein: CASSFGQGTDTQYF. J is TRBJ2-3 and V is TRBV7-9; 8 nucleotides line up with TRBD1. This CDR3 has 14 residues. V shed 3 bases and J 3 bases; nucleotides not matched to a gene: 2. Germline assignment: CDR1 SEHNR and CDR2 FQNEAQ (reference sequence).

This chain links TRBV6-4 with TRBJ1-2; D unresolved. This CDR3 is 16 amino acids long. In germline, CDR1 is MRHNA, CDR2 SNTAGT. Between the trimmed V and J ends, which lost 8 bases and 8 bases, there was a span of 27 bases. Here the CDR3 DNA reads TGTGCCAGCGACGGCTTGAAACCTACAGCCCCCGAGGGCTACACCTTC. Its translation is CASDGLKPTAPEGYTF.

In nucleotides, the CDR3 is TGTGCCAGCAGCCACTCCGGGACATATAGCACAGATACGCAGTATTTT. Translating it yields CASSHSGTYSTDTQYF. The V gene is TRBV7-9, the J gene TRBJ2-3, with D possibly matching TRBD1 (6 bases). Trimming stripped 5 bases from V and 0 bases from J, with 15 bases between. This CDR3 region has 16 residues. CDR1 SEHNR and CDR2 FQNEAQ come from the germline V gene (reference sequence).

The chain combines TRBV2 with TRBJ1-1, with a tentative D call TRBD1 (5 bases). Germline V gives CDR1 SNHLY, CDR2 FYNNEI. The CDR3 sequence is 14 residues long. Deletions cut 5 bases from V and 0 bases from J, with 10 bases between. In DNA, the CDR3 is TGTGCCAGCAGTTTTAGACAGCTGAACACTGAAGCTTTCTTT. Translated, it gives CASSFRQLNTEAFF.

This chain joins TRBV7-2 and TRBJ1-1; D is undetermined. Germline V lookup: CDR1 SGHTA, CDR2 FQGNSA. This CDR3 has 14 residues. V lost 6 bases and J lost 1, with 12 bases in between. The CDR3 spells CASRYNSPNTEAFF. Written as DNA, the CDR3 is TGTGCCAGCAGGTATAACAGTCCGAACACTGAAGCTTTCTTT.

The V call is TRBV14, the J call TRBJ2-2, with 11 bases fitting TRBD2. V gave up 6 bases and J gave up 1 base; unmatched junction bases: 10. The germline V gene has CDR1 SGHDN and CDR2 FVKESK. The CDR3 is made up of 18 amino acids. The CDR3: CASRPSLGLAGNTGELFF. As DNA, the CDR3 is TGTGCCAGCAGACCCTCTTTAGGACTAGCGGGGAACACCGGGGAGCTGTTTTTT.